The 15 T cell receptor beta chains presented below share a single source sample, sequenced in a study of shared T cell receptors in the human thymus. TCRdb's copy holds only in-frame clones and misses some; the assay was immunoSEQ multiplex PCR. The repertoire holds hundreds of thousands of clones, with 80% to 90% as singletons. These data were likewise used in another study, on human thymus T cells.

The material sequenced was thymocytes. These receptors all stem from a girl in the first two years of life with a congenital heart defect.

The V call is TRBV7-9, the J call TRBJ2-1, with 9 bases matching TRBD2. From germline, CDR1 is SEHNR and CDR2 FQNEAQ (reference sequence). The CDR3 has 17 residues. V trimming: 5 bases; J trimming: 6 bases; junction bases outside the gene matches: 14. In DNA, the CDR3 is TGTGCCAGCAGCCTACACTGGGGACTAGCAAGAGTCAATGAGCAGTTCTTC. Translation: CASSLHWGLARVNEQFF.

This chain links TRBV6-4 with TRBJ2-1; D is perhaps TRBD1 (5 bases). CDR3 length equals 15 residues. Trimming stripped 4 bases from V and 6 bases from J, with 16 bases between. CDR1 MRHNA and CDR2 SNTAGT come from the germline V gene. CDR3 amino acids: CASSAQGALGNEQFF. The CDR3 nucleotides read TGTGCCAGCAGTGCCCAAGGGGCTTTAGGCAATGAGCAGTTCTTC.

This clone appeared once. The chain couples TRBV18 to TRBJ2-5; TRBD1 matches at 10 bases. Germline CDR1 and CDR2: KGHSH and LQKENI. The trim removed 1 base at V and 3 bases at J, leaving 14 bases unmatched. This CDR3 contains 19 residues. The CDR3 DNA sequence: TGTGCCAGCTCACCACAGGGACAGGGGACCAACATAAGGAAAGAGACCCAGTACTTC. As protein: CASSPQGQGTNIRKETQYF.

The V call is TRBV14, the J call TRBJ2-5; 7 bases are shared with TRBD2. Matching the DNA end better, TRBJ2-7 makes the J call doubtful. Germline CDR1 SGHDN, CDR2 FVKESK. The CDR3 is 19 amino acids. This chain's CDR3 is CASSQELLRGVSLIYEQYF. The CDR3 region has the DNA TGTGCCAGCAGCCAAGAACTTCTCCGGGGGGTATCATTAATATACGAGCAGTACTTC.

The V and J genes are TRBV10-2 and TRBJ2-7; tentatively, D is TRBD1 (6 bases). V lost 10 bases and J 4 bases, leaving 20 bases between the germline ends. The CDR3 has 14 amino acids. The germline gives CDR1 WSHSY, CDR2 SAAADI. CDR3 sequence (DNA): TGCGCCACTGCCCCCCCAGGGGATAGTTACGAGCAGTACTTC. This gives the protein CATAPPGDSYEQYF.

The chain uses TRBV2 and TRBJ1-1; 7 bases map to TRBD1. CDR1 and CDR2 (germline): SNHLY, FYNNEI. The CDR3 runs 11 residues. The V and J ends lost 6 bases and 11 bases, in that order; junction bases with no gene match: 6. The CDR3: CASRRTGGAFF. CDR3 bases: TGTGCCAGCAGGAGGACAGGTGGCGCTTTCTTT.

V usage is TRBV25-1 and J usage is TRBJ2-3; 7 nucleotides match TRBD1. V gave up 5 bases and J gave up 0 bases; unmatched junction bases: 8. The CDR3 extends over 16 amino acids. Germline lookup yields CDR1 MGHDK and CDR2 SYGVNS. CDR3 in amino acids: CASSPQVTGSTDTQYF. CDR3 coding DNA: TGTGCCAGCAGTCCCCAAGTGACAGGGAGCACAGATACGCAGTATTTT.

The rearrangement joins TRBV5-1 to TRBJ2-5; the match to TRBD1 covers 8 bases. Germline CDR1 is SGHRS and CDR2 is YFSETQ. J gave up 3 bases and V 3 bases, and 7 bases lay outside the gene matches. CDR3 length: 15 amino acids. The CDR3 protein is CASSSIDRGEETQYF. CDR3 DNA: TGCGCCAGCAGCTCCATCGACAGGGGAGAAGAGACCCAGTACTTC.

The V gene is TRBV29-1, the J gene TRBJ1-4, with 7 bases identical to TRBD1. From germline, CDR1 is SQVTM and CDR2 ANQGSEA. CDR3 length: 17 amino acids. Trimming removed 7 bases from V and 2 bases from J; junction bases left unmatched: 16. The CDR3 DNA sequence: TGCAGCGCGGGGGGGAGAGACAGGGAAGGGACTAATGAAAAACTGTTTTTT. This sequence encodes CSAGGRDREGTNEKLFF. Variable domain in full (rest from reference TRBV29-1 and TRBJ1-4): SAVISQKPSRDICQRGTSLTIQCQVDSQVTMMFWYRQQPGQSLTLIATANQGSEATYESGFVIDKFPISRPNLTFSTLTVSNMSPEDSSIYLCSAGGRDREGTNEKLFFGSGTQLSVL.

Note on this clone: The same CDR3 also results from other DNA sequences found in this sample. The chain uses TRBV9 and TRBJ2-3; 16 bases agree with TRBD2. The CDR3 runs to 16 residues. After removal of 2 bases from V and 3 bases from J, the junction contained 0 bases not matched to a gene. Germline-derived CDR1 and CDR2 are SGDLS and YYNGEE. CDR3 nucleotide sequence: TGTGCCAGCAGCGTGGGACTAGCGGGGGGGACAGATACGCAGTATTTT. Its protein product is CASSVGLAGGTDTQYF.

This rearrangement joins TRBV21-1 to TRBJ1-2; no check of the table's D call, TRBD1, against the DNA was made. TRBV21-1 is a known pseudogene. The CDR3 runs 15 residues. CDR3 sequence: CASSKGTKGAYGYTF. The CDR3 coding sequence is TGTGCCAGCAGCAAAGGCACAAAAGGGGCCTATGGCTACACCTTC.

The chain recombines TRBV4-3 with TRBJ2-1; 7 positions agree with TRBD2. V shed 1 base, J shed 0 bases, and the junction held 12 bases outside the gene matches. Germline-derived CDR1 and CDR2 are LGHNA and YSLEER. The CDR3 is 19 residues long. The CDR3 spells CASSQGGLGEKSSYNEQFF. CDR3 in DNA: TGCGCCAGCAGCCAAGGTGGACTAGGAGAAAAGAGCTCCTACAATGAGCAGTTCTTC.

The chain links TRBV5-6 to TRBJ1-2; D ambiguous. CDR1 is SGHDT, CDR2 YYEEEE, per germline. CDR3 length: 15 residues. V was shortened by 0 bases and J by 3 bases, with 12 bases between the two germline ends. CDR3 DNA sequence: TGTGCCAGCAGCTTGGGCGACCGGGAGCACTATGGCTACACCTTC. The encoded protein is CASSLGDREHYGYTF.

The chain uses TRBV25-1 and TRBJ1-6; TRBD1 might be the D (6 bases). The CDR3 is 15 residues long. Germline-derived CDR1 and CDR2 are MGHDK and SYGVNS. The germline V and J ends were trimmed by 4 bases and 14 bases, with 21 bases remaining between them. The CDR3 spells CASSGGGQRDGALHF. The DNA of the CDR3 is TGTGCCAGCAGTGGGGGCGGACAGAGAGACGGGGCCCTCCACTTT.

For the CDR3, the DNA is TGTGCCAGTAGTACTGCCGGCCGCTCCGGGACAGGGGTTGTCACCTATAATTCACCCCTCCACTTT. Protein sequence: CASSTAGRSGTGVVTYNSPLHF. V gene TRBV19 combines with J gene TRBJ1-6, with 10 bases lining up with TRBD1. This CDR3 region has 22 residues. Germline V gene sequence: CDR1 LNHDA, CDR2 SQIVND (reference sequence). Losses at the gene ends were 4 bases for V and 2 bases for J; bases not matched to a gene: 20. Full variable domain (remainder filled in from reference TRBV19 and TRBJ1-6): DGGITQSPKYLFRKEGQNVTLSCEQNLNHDAMYWYRQDPGQGLRLIYYSQIVNDFQKGDIAEGYSVSREKKESFPLTVTSAQKNPTAFYLCASSTAGRSGTGVVTYNSPLHFGNGTRLTVT.